One sample yielded the 27 T cell receptor beta chains listed below, sequenced in a study of T-cell memory formation after mild COVID-19. TCRdb ran MiXCR on the 5' RACE reads and lists one entry per CDR3 protein. The sample has 300,000 to 400,000 distinct CDR3 sequences, 15% to 20% seen once. Sequenced sample: PBMCs or a T cell subset sorted from them (not recorded which). These receptors were collected from a man aged 18 to 29 who had mild COVID-19 (a few samples of this study predate the infection). Cell type and time point are not known.

This clonotype has more than one count but fewer than ten. The rearrangement uses TRBV7-2 and TRBJ2-3; D is unclear. The V end was cut by 3 bases, the J end by 4 bases, with 11 bases between. CDR1 and CDR2 (germline): SGHTA, FQGNSA. The CDR3 extends over 14 amino acids. This chain's CDR3 is CASSFRQVADTQYF. CDR3 nucleotide sequence: TGTGCCAGCAGCTTTCGGCAGGTCGCAGATACGCAGTATTTT.

The chain has TRBV7-9 and TRBJ2-1; D could derive from TRBD1 or TRBD2 (5 bases each). The V end lost 5 bases, the J end lost 9 bases, and 17 bases lay between the germline ends. This CDR3 contains 14 residues. Per the germline V gene, CDR1 is SEHNR and CDR2 is FQNEAQ (reference sequence). The CDR3 nucleotides read TGTGCCAGCAGCCCCGAACAGAGGGGCTCTGAGCAGTTCTTC. Translated, it gives CASSPEQRGSEQFF.

This clonotype was detected a few times. This chain links TRBV7-2 with TRBJ2-3; D is unclear. The ends were cut back, 6 bases at V and 1 base at J, with 20 bases in the middle. The CDR3 contains 17 residues. Germline CDR1 and CDR2: SGHTA and FQGNSA. The CDR3 sequence: CASSSLWSAGGTDTQYF. The DNA of the CDR3 is TGTGCCAGCAGTTCGCTTTGGTCGGCAGGAGGCACAGATACGCAGTATTTT.

A few counts support this clonotype. V usage is TRBV7-2 and J usage is TRBJ2-1; D is tentatively TRBD1 or TRBD2 (5 bases each). CDR1 and CDR2 from the germline V gene are SGHTA and FQGNSA. V lost 5 bases, J lost 9 bases, and 17 bases lay in between. This CDR3 comprises 14 residues. The CDR3: CASSPFGTGLEQFF. The CDR3 coding sequence is TGTGCCAGCAGCCCATTCGGAACGGGGCTTGAGCAGTTCTTC.

This clonotype was found a few times. The chain's CDR3 is CASSATGDSGNTIYF. In nucleotides, the CDR3 is TGCGCCAGCAGCGCGACCGGAGACTCTGGAAACACCATATATTTT. The chain employs TRBV5-1 and TRBJ1-3; unclear D gene. There are 15 residues in the CDR3. Per the germline V gene, CDR1 is SGHRS and CDR2 is YFSETQ. V lost 4 bases and J lost 0, with 11 bases in between. The variable domain in full, with the rest retrieved from reference TRBV5-1 and TRBJ1-3, is KAGVTQTPRYLIKTRGQQVTLSCSPISGHRSVSWYQQTPGQGLQFLFEYFSETQRNKGNFPGRFSGRQFSNSRSEMNVSTLELGDSALYLCASSATGDSGNTIYFGEGSWLTVV.

Only a few counts were recorded for this clonotype. J is TRBJ2-5 and V is TRBV20-1; TRBD1 or TRBD2 may be the D gene (5 bases each). This CDR3 region has 12 residues. The germline V gene encodes CDR1 DFQATT and CDR2 SNEGSKA (reference sequence). V dropped 1 base and J dropped 7 bases, with 10 bases sitting between them. The CDR3, as DNA: TGCAGTGCTAGAGGGGACGTGGGGACCCAGTACTTC. Translation gives CSARGDVGTQYF.

The table lists this clonotype with a few counts. The V gene is TRBV6-2 or TRBV6-3, the J gene TRBJ1-5; TRBD1 agrees at 10 bases. This CDR3 has 15 amino acids. The germline V gene has CDR1 MNHEY and CDR2 SVGEGT. Trimming removed 2 bases from V and 5 bases from J; junction bases left unmatched: 3. The DNA of the CDR3 is TGTGCCAGCAGTTACGCCGGGACAGGGGATCAGCCCCAGCATTTT. Translation: CASSYAGTGDQPQHF.

The rearrangement links TRBV7-6 to TRBJ2-5; TRBD1 agrees at 10 bases. The germline V gene encodes CDR1 SGHVS and CDR2 FNYEAQ. V dropped 7 bases and J dropped 4; count of bases not matched to a gene: 9. The CDR3 loop spans 15 amino acids. The CDR3 spells CASIPDRGSRETQYF. DNA of the CDR3: TGTGCCAGCATCCCGGACAGGGGGTCGCGAGAGACCCAGTACTTC.

This chain uses TRBV29-1 with TRBJ1-1; no firm D call. This CDR3 has 12 residues. Germline V CDR1 and CDR2: SQVTM, ANQGSEA. Trimming pared 0 bases from V and 7 bases from J, leaving 9 bases between. CDR3 bases: TGCAGCGTTGAAGATCTGAGGGATGAAGCTTTCTTT. It specifies CSVEDLRDEAFF.

CDR3 residues: CAWSVGRPGNTIYF. The CDR3 DNA follows: TGTGCCTGGAGTGTGGGCCGCCCGGGAAACACCATATATTTT. This chain connects TRBV30 to TRBJ1-3; D gene unclear. This CDR3 comprises 14 residues. Germline CDR1 reads GTSNPN; CDR2 reads SVGIG (reference sequence). Deletions cut 0 bases from V and 4 bases from J, with 10 bases between.

The V gene is TRBV20-1, the J gene TRBJ2-7; no clear D gene. Germline values: CDR1 DFQATT, CDR2 SNEGSKA (reference sequence). The CDR3 has 11 amino acids. Deletions cut 0 bases from V and 2 bases from J, with 2 bases between. DNA of the CDR3: TGCAGTGCTAGAGACACCTACGAGCAGTACGTC. Translated, it gives CSARDTYEQYV.

A few counts support this clonotype. J is TRBJ2-1 and V is TRBV7-3; 7 bases are a match to TRBD1. This CDR3 has 17 amino acids. V lost 6 bases to trimming and J lost 1 base; unmatched junction nucleotides: 12. Germline V gives CDR1 SGHTA, CDR2 FQGTGA. For the CDR3, the DNA is TGTGCCAGCAGTTATGATCCCGGGACAGTATCCTACAATGAGCAGTTCTTC. Translation: CASSYDPGTVSYNEQFF.

This clonotype was counted between two and nine times. The CDR3 region is CASSQRGGTETQYF. Here the CDR3 DNA reads TGTGCCAGCAGCCAGCGCGGGGGGACGGAGACCCAGTACTTC. The chain carries TRBV3-1 and TRBJ2-5; TRBD2 matches 8 bases. V shed 3 bases, J shed 5 bases, and the junction held 5 bases outside the gene matches. Germline V CDR1 and CDR2: LGHDT, YNNKEL (reference sequence). This CDR3 is 14 amino acids long.

There are a few counts of this clonotype. This rearrangement joins TRBV7-3 to TRBJ1-2; D is perhaps TRBD1 (6 bases). V was pared by 0 bases and J by 7 bases, with 9 bases between. The CDR3 has 13 amino acids. Germline V gene lookup returns CDR1 SGHTA and CDR2 FQGTGA. For the CDR3, the DNA is TGTGCCAGCAGCTTAACACAGGGAGGTGGCTACACCTTC. It specifies CASSLTQGGGYTF.

The genes are TRBV9 and TRBJ2-3; the match to TRBD1 covers 8 bases. The length of the CDR3 is 15 residues. V shed 5 bases, J shed 6 bases, and the junction held 11 bases outside the gene matches. Germline V gives CDR1 SGDLS, CDR2 YYNGEE. CDR3 DNA sequence: TGTGCCAGCAGTCAACGACAGGGGTTCAGGGATACGCAGTATTTT. Translation gives CASSQRQGFRDTQYF. The full variable domain, in which reference TRBV9 and TRBJ2-3 provide the parts outside the CDR3, is DSGVTQTPKHLITATGQRVTLRCSPRSGDLSVYWYQQSLDQGLQFLIQYYNGEERAKGNILERFSAQQFPDLHSELNLSSLELGDSALYFCASSQRQGFRDTQYFGPGTRLTVL.

This chain uses TRBV4-1 with TRBJ2-2, with 7 bases fitting TRBD2. This CDR3 region has 16 residues. CDR1 and CDR2 from the germline V gene are MGHRA and YSYEKL. With 1 base clipped from V and 7 bases from J, the junction kept 9 bases outside the gene matches. CDR3: CASSQGRGGVSGELFF. CDR3 in DNA: TGCGCCAGCAGCCAAGGACGGGGAGGGGTCAGCGGGGAGCTGTTTTTT.

In this sample, this clonotype turned up a few times. The rearrangement links TRBV2 to TRBJ2-1; no definite D call. Trimming pared 4 bases from V and 3 bases from J, leaving 7 bases between. Germline values: CDR1 SNHLY, CDR2 FYNNEI. CDR3 length: 13 residues. The CDR3 DNA is TGTGCCAGCAGTGTCAGGAACTACAATGAGCAGTTCTTC. It codes for CASSVRNYNEQFF.

This clonotype has just a few counts. This chain links TRBV19 with TRBJ1-1; D not certain. This CDR3 region has 12 residues. V lost 6 bases and J lost 4, with 9 bases in between. In germline, CDR1 is LNHDA, CDR2 SQIVND (reference sequence). The CDR3 region is CASSRLGTEAFF. In nucleotides, the CDR3 is TGTGCCAGTAGCCGGCTGGGCACTGAAGCTTTCTTT.

V is TRBV12-3 or TRBV12-4 and J is TRBJ2-1; D is unclear. The CDR3 spans 12 residues. Trimming took off 5 bases at V and 6 bases at J, with 8 bases between the two ends. The CDR3 loop reads CASSRELNEQFF. Written as DNA, the CDR3 is TGTGCCAGCAGTAGAGAACTCAATGAGCAGTTCTTC.

At least ten counts were recorded for this clonotype. This chain links TRBV12-3 or TRBV12-4 with TRBJ2-1, with D unresolved. The CDR3 loop spans 13 amino acids. V was cut by 5 bases and J by 1 base, with 6 bases left in between. The CDR3 is CASSLRSYNEQFF. In nucleotides, the CDR3 is TGTGCCAGCAGTCTCAGGTCCTACAATGAGCAGTTCTTC.

This clonotype was seen a handful of times. The chain employs TRBV6-5 and TRBJ1-2; 7 nucleotides line up with TRBD1. Germline V gene data show CDR1 as MNHEY and CDR2 as SVGAGI. V was clipped by 2 bases and J by 6 bases; unmatched bases: 9. The CDR3 loop spans 15 amino acids. The CDR3 DNA reads TGTGCCAGCAGTTACCGAGACCAGGGGGTCGATGGCTACACCTTC. Amino acids: CASSYRDQGVDGYTF.

The chain recombines TRBV5-1 with TRBJ2-5; 7 nucleotides match TRBD1. J gave up 3 bases and V 3 bases, and 5 bases lay outside the gene matches. CDR1 SGHRS and CDR2 YFSETQ come from the germline V gene. This CDR3 has 14 residues. CDR3 protein: CASSSRQGEETQYF. DNA of the CDR3: TGCGCCAGCAGCTCGCGACAGGGCGAAGAGACCCAGTACTTC.

This chain links TRBV12-3 or TRBV12-4 with TRBJ1-5; D possibly corresponds to TRBD1 (6 bases). This CDR3 comprises 15 residues. V lost 5 bases, J lost 3 bases, and 14 bases lay in between. The CDR3 bases are TGTGCCAGCAGTCCGAGCCAGGGGAACAATCAGCCCCAGCATTTT. The encoded protein is CASSPSQGNNQPQHF.

A few counts support this clonotype. The chain carries TRBV7-9 and TRBJ2-7; tentative D call: TRBD2 (6 bases). Germline V gene sequence: CDR1 SEHNR, CDR2 FQNEAQ (reference sequence). Between the trimmed V and J ends, which lost 3 bases and 3 bases, there was a span of 9 bases. The length of the CDR3 is 13 residues. The CDR3 sequence: CASSLGGVYEQYV. CDR3 coding DNA: TGTGCCAGCAGCTTGGGCGGGGTCTACGAGCAGTACGTC.

This clonotype was counted between two and nine times. The chain uses TRBV10-3 and TRBJ2-5; D is unclear. The germline V and J ends were trimmed by 0 bases and 4 bases, with 3 bases remaining between them. CDR3 size: 12 residues. In germline, CDR1 is ENHRY, CDR2 SYGVKD. The CDR3 DNA follows: TGTGCCATCAGTGAGTCGAGAGAGACCCAGTACTTC. Translation gives CAISESRETQYF.

This clonotype was found a few times. The chain has TRBV10-3 and TRBJ1-2, with a tentative D call TRBD1 (6 bases). This CDR3 contains 14 residues. CDR1 is ENHRY and CDR2 is SYGVKD in the germline V gene. The V end lost 7 bases, the J end lost 11 bases, and 23 bases lay between the germline ends. CDR3 in amino acids: CAITGGLTSPRYTF. Here the CDR3 DNA reads TGTGCCATCACTGGGGGGCTGACTTCCCCTCGGTACACCTTC.

The gene calls are TRBV5-1 and TRBJ1-1; D ambiguous. The CDR3 extends over 14 amino acids. Germline V gene sequence: CDR1 SGHRS, CDR2 YFSETQ. V was cut by 1 base and J by 2 bases, with 9 bases left in between. The CDR3 loop is CASSLISVNTEAFF. CDR3 coding DNA: TGCGCCAGCAGCTTGATATCCGTAAACACTGAAGCTTTCTTT.